These T cell receptor beta chains were read from a single sample in a study of shared clonotypes between healthy human individuals. Sequenced by immunoSEQ multiplex PCR; TCRdb stores in-frame clones only, minus some. The sample includes 1.4 million or so clones, 97% to 99% of them seen just once. Sequencing was done on a sample of naive CD4+ T cells sorted from blood. Receptor source: a man aged 25 to 45 in good health. Each CDR3 is given with its conserved first and last residue. Each record gives: D gene, V gene, clone size, J gene, CDR3 protein, CDR3 DNA. D genes are given only for firm matches. Only part of the rows carry a size: once, few, many, or a class if the clone is expanded.

d_gene: TRBD2
v_gene: TRBV5-1
abundance: -
j_gene: TRBJ2-7
CDR3aa: CASSLETSPYEQYF
CDR3nt: TGCGCCAGCAGCTTGGAGACTAGCCCATACGAGCAGTACTTC

d_gene: TRBD1
v_gene: TRBV28
abundance: -
j_gene: TRBJ2-5
CDR3aa: CASSLGTGMETQYF
CDR3nt: TGTGCCAGCAGCTTGGGGACAGGGATGGAGACCCAGTACTTC

d_gene: -
v_gene: TRBV9
abundance: -
j_gene: TRBJ2-5
CDR3aa: CASSVAETQYF
CDR3nt: TGTGCCAGCAGCGTAGCGGAGACCCAGTACTTC

d_gene: -
v_gene: TRBV9
abundance: -
j_gene: TRBJ1-1
CDR3aa: CASSVRPGHKHLKNTEAFF
CDR3nt: TGTGCCAGCAGCGTAAGACCGGGACACAAACATCTAAAGAACACTGAAGCTTTCTTT

d_gene: -
v_gene: TRBV11-2
abundance: -
j_gene: TRBJ1-1
CDR3aa: CASSLGGLGTEAFF
CDR3nt: TGTGCCAGCAGCTTAGGGGGGCTGGGCACTGAAGCTTTCTTT

d_gene: -
v_gene: TRBV6-4
abundance: -
j_gene: TRBJ2-1
CDR3aa: CASSGGGEQFF
CDR3nt: TGTGCCAGCAGTGGGGGTGGTGAGCAGTTCTTC

d_gene: -
v_gene: TRBV6-5
abundance: -
j_gene: TRBJ1-1
CDR3aa: CASSLDRMITEAFF
CDR3nt: TGTGCCAGCAGCCTCGACAGGATGATTACTGAAGCTTTCTTT

d_gene: TRBD2
v_gene: TRBV4-3
abundance: -
j_gene: TRBJ2-7
CDR3aa: CASSQGRRGSYEQYF
CDR3nt: TGCGCCAGCAGCCAAGGGAGGCGGGGGTCCTACGAGCAGTACTTC

d_gene: -
v_gene: TRBV6-6
abundance: -
j_gene: TRBJ1-2
CDR3aa: CASSGGGGLAYTF
CDR3nt: TGTGCCAGCAGTGGGGGGGGAGGGCTTGCCTACACCTTC

d_gene: TRBD2
v_gene: TRBV7-2
abundance: -
j_gene: TRBJ2-1
CDR3aa: CASSLARGIKYNEQFF
CDR3nt: TGTGCCAGCAGCTTAGCGCGGGGGATCAAATACAATGAGCAGTTCTTC

d_gene: -
v_gene: TRBV6-5
abundance: few
j_gene: TRBJ2-2
CDR3aa: CASSYGRNTGELFF
CDR3nt: TGTGCCAGCAGTTACGGCAGAAACACCGGGGAGCTGTTTTTT

d_gene: TRBD1
v_gene: TRBV18
abundance: -
j_gene: TRBJ1-4
CDR3aa: CASSPRTGDEKLFF
CDR3nt: TGTGCCAGCTCACCCAGGACAGGCGATGAAAAACTGTTTTTT

d_gene: -
v_gene: TRBV27
abundance: -
j_gene: TRBJ2-7
CDR3aa: CASSLFSLSGTSSYEQYF
CDR3nt: TGTGCCAGCAGTTTATTCTCCCTTAGCGGTACTAGCTCCTACGAGCAGTACTTC

d_gene: TRBD2
v_gene: TRBV5-5
abundance: -
j_gene: TRBJ2-2
CDR3aa: CASSFPSGVSGGELFF
CDR3nt: TGTGCCAGCAGCTTTCCTAGCGGGGTTTCAGGCGGGGAGCTGTTTTTT

d_gene: -
v_gene: TRBV19
abundance: -
j_gene: TRBJ2-3
CDR3aa: CASRKATTDTQYF
CDR3nt: TGTGCCAGTAGGAAAGCAACCACAGATACGCAGTATTTT

d_gene: -
v_gene: TRBV19
abundance: -
j_gene: TRBJ1-5
CDR3aa: CASSSGRGGYSNQPQHF
CDR3nt: TGTGCCAGTAGTTCGGGACGGGGCGGGTATAGCAATCAGCCCCAGCATTTT

d_gene: -
v_gene: TRBV29-1
abundance: -
j_gene: TRBJ2-7
CDR3aa: CSVSKGVDEQYF
CDR3nt: TGCAGCGTGTCAAAAGGGGTAGACGAGCAGTACTTC

d_gene: -
v_gene: TRBV9
abundance: -
j_gene: TRBJ1-3
CDR3aa: CASSSGVGNTIYF
CDR3nt: TGTGCCAGCAGCTCAGGGGTTGGAAACACCATATATTTT

d_gene: -
v_gene: TRBV9
abundance: -
j_gene: TRBJ2-3
CDR3aa: CASRGDTDTQYF
CDR3nt: TGTGCCAGCAGGGGTGACACAGATACGCAGTATTTT

d_gene: -
v_gene: TRBV28
abundance: -
j_gene: TRBJ2-3
CDR3aa: CASSSRGRSSTDTQYF
CDR3nt: TGTGCCAGCAGCTCCCGAGGGAGGAGTTCGACAGATACGCAGTATTTT

d_gene: -
v_gene: TRBV4-1
abundance: -
j_gene: TRBJ2-2
CDR3aa: CASSQEGGPNTGELFF
CDR3nt: TGCGCCAGCAGCCAAGAAGGGGGACCGAACACCGGGGAGCTGTTTTTT

d_gene: -
v_gene: TRBV29-1
abundance: -
j_gene: TRBJ2-5
CDR3aa: CSAQDRLPGETQYF
CDR3nt: TGCAGCGCCCAGGACAGACTGCCGGGGGAGACCCAGTACTTC

d_gene: -
v_gene: TRBV27
abundance: -
j_gene: TRBJ1-5
CDR3aa: CASSPAVISNQPQHF
CDR3nt: TGTGCCAGCAGTCCGGCTGTGATTAGCAATCAGCCCCAGCATTTT

d_gene: -
v_gene: TRBV7-2
abundance: once
j_gene: TRBJ2-1
CDR3aa: CASSFHGGFNEQFF
CDR3nt: TGTGCCAGCAGCTTCCACGGGGGATTCAATGAGCAGTTCTTC

d_gene: -
v_gene: TRBV7-9
abundance: -
j_gene: TRBJ2-1
CDR3aa: CASSLQAPSYNEQFF
CDR3nt: TGTGCCAGCAGCCTCCAAGCGCCCTCATACAATGAGCAGTTCTTC

d_gene: -
v_gene: TRBV20-1
abundance: -
j_gene: TRBJ1-1
CDR3aa: CSARDYSEAFF
CDR3nt: TGCAGTGCTAGAGATTACAGTGAAGCTTTCTTT

d_gene: -
v_gene: TRBV6-1
abundance: -
j_gene: TRBJ2-1
CDR3aa: CASQNSLAQRNEQFF
CDR3nt: TGTGCCAGCCAGAACAGTCTAGCGCAGAGGAATGAGCAGTTCTTC

d_gene: TRBD2
v_gene: TRBV5-1
abundance: -
j_gene: TRBJ2-1
CDR3aa: CASSVTSGNFHNEQFF
CDR3nt: TGCGCCAGCAGCGTCACTAGCGGGAACTTCCACAATGAGCAGTTCTTC

d_gene: -
v_gene: TRBV18
abundance: -
j_gene: TRBJ1-5
CDR3aa: CASSPDQPGWSNQPQHF
CDR3nt: TGTGCCAGCTCTCCGGATCAGCCGGGGTGGAGCAATCAGCCCCAGCATTTT

d_gene: TRBD1
v_gene: TRBV5-1
abundance: -
j_gene: TRBJ1-1
CDR3aa: CASSTTGTGNTEAFF
CDR3nt: TGCGCCAGCAGCACCACCGGGACAGGGAACACTGAAGCTTTCTTT

d_gene: -
v_gene: TRBV15
abundance: once
j_gene: TRBJ1-1
CDR3aa: CATSRDLAQDTEAFF
CDR3nt: TGTGCCACCAGCAGAGATCTTGCCCAAGACACTGAAGCTTTCTTT

d_gene: TRBD2
v_gene: TRBV5-6
abundance: -
j_gene: TRBJ2-1
CDR3aa: CASSTKIAGGFYNEQFF
CDR3nt: TGTGCCAGCAGTACTAAAATAGCGGGAGGTTTCTACAATGAGCAGTTCTTC

d_gene: -
v_gene: TRBV6-6
abundance: few
j_gene: TRBJ2-7
CDR3aa: CASSYTFSAYEQYF
CDR3nt: TGTGCCAGCAGTTACACATTTTCAGCATACGAGCAGTACTTC

d_gene: -
v_gene: TRBV4-1
abundance: -
j_gene: TRBJ2-3
CDR3aa: CASSNRHVSTDTQYF
CDR3nt: TGCGCCAGCAGCAATAGACACGTAAGCACAGATACGCAGTATTTT